Below, 13 T cell receptor beta chains from the same sample are listed, as sequenced in a study of blood T cell repertoires in COVID-19. Profiled with immunoSEQ multiplex PCR; TCRdb holds only in-frame clones, not every one. Of approximately 200,000 clones detected, roughly 88% appear once; the ten largest clones hold roughly 8.7%. The sequenced sample consisted of PBMCs or T cells enriched from blood (not recorded which). The source of these receptors is a woman in her thirties who had recovered from COVID-19.

The V call is TRBV18, the J call TRBJ2-7; 10 bases match TRBD1. Losses at the gene ends were 6 bases for V and 3 bases for J; bases not matched to a gene: 8. This CDR3 has 15 amino acids. Germline V gene data show CDR1 as KGHSH and CDR2 as LQKENI. The CDR3 sequence: CASSPDRGRYYEQYF. For the CDR3, the DNA is TGTGCCAGCTCCCCAGACAGGGGGCGTTACTACGAGCAGTACTTC.

The V gene is TRBV14, the J gene TRBJ1-4; TRBD1 matches at 9 bases. The CDR3 consists of 16 residues. Trimming removed 2 bases from V and 6 bases from J; junction bases left unmatched: 7. Looked up from germline, CDR1 is SGHDN and CDR2 is FVKESK. In DNA, the CDR3 is TGTGCCAGCAGCCAACTACGGACAGGGGTCGATGAAAAACTGTTTTTT. Translating it yields CASSQLRTGVDEKLFF. Using reference TRBV14 and TRBJ1-4 for the parts outside the CDR3, the full variable domain is EAGVTQFPSHSVIEKGQTVTLRCDPISGHDNLYWYRRVMGKEIKFLLHFVKESKQDESGMPNNRFLAERTGGTYSTLKVQPAELEDSGVYFCASSQLRTGVDEKLFFGSGTQLSVL.

The V call is TRBV7-8, the J call TRBJ1-5, with no clear D. This CDR3 has 16 amino acids. Trimming removed 2 bases at V and 0 bases at J, with 11 bases between. Germline V CDR1 and CDR2: SGHVS, FQNEAQ. DNA of the CDR3: TGTGCCAGCAGCTTATCCCCAGACTATAGCAATCAGCCCCAGCATTTT. Translation: CASSLSPDYSNQPQHF.

The chain recombines TRBV19 with TRBJ1-2, with a tentative D call TRBD1 (6 bases). This CDR3 is built from 13 residues. Germline lookup yields CDR1 LNHDA and CDR2 SQIVND (reference sequence). V lost 4 bases and J lost 8, with 14 bases in between. CDR3 in DNA: TGTGCCAGTAGTACCCCGACAGGTCCGGGCTACACCTTC. It translates to CASSTPTGPGYTF.

J is TRBJ1-5 and V is TRBV2; TRBD1 is a possible D gene (6 bases). This CDR3 has 15 residues. Germline lookup yields CDR1 SNHLY and CDR2 FYNNEI. Trimming shortened V by 2 bases and J by 0 bases, and 8 bases separated the two germline ends. Here the CDR3 reads CASSELGASNQPQHF. CDR3 DNA: TGTGCCAGCAGTGAATTGGGGGCTAGCAATCAGCCCCAGCATTTT. Full variable domain (rest looked up from reference TRBV2 and TRBJ1-5): EPEVTQTPSHQVTQMGQEVILRCVPISNHLYFYWYRQILGQKVEFLVSFYNNEISEKSEIFDDQFSVERPDGSNFTLKIRSTKLEDSAMYFCASSELGASNQPQHFGDGTRLSIL.

V gene TRBV24-1 combines with J gene TRBJ2-2; D may be TRBD1 (6 bases). Germline CDR1 and CDR2: KGHDR and SFDVKD. Between the trimmed V and J ends, which lost 9 bases and 1 base, there was a span of 8 bases. This CDR3 is built from 13 residues. The CDR3 DNA is TGTGCCACCCAGGGGCTGAACACCGGGGAGCTGTTTTTT. This encodes CATQGLNTGELFF.

The V and J genes are TRBV5-8 and TRBJ1-4; D possibly corresponds to TRBD1 (5 bases). The CDR3 consists of 14 residues. Trimming removed 2 bases from V and 3 bases from J, with 8 bases in between. Germline CDR1 and CDR2: SGHTS and YDEGEE. The CDR3 bases are TGTGCCAGCAGCTTCGACAGTTCTAATGAAAAACTGTTTTTT. This translates into CASSFDSSNEKLFF.

The chain employs TRBV19 and TRBJ1-1, with 7 bases matching TRBD1. V was pared by 6 bases and J by 3 bases, with 4 bases of the junction left unmatched. Germline V lookup: CDR1 LNHDA, CDR2 SQIVND (reference sequence). The CDR3 totals 13 residues. Here the CDR3 reads CASSRQGYTEAFF. In nucleotides, the CDR3 is TGTGCCAGTAGCCGACAGGGCTACACTGAAGCTTTCTTT.

The chain couples TRBV6-1 to TRBJ2-1, with 7 bases identical to TRBD2. Germline V gene sequence: CDR1 MNHNS, CDR2 SASEGT. This CDR3 is 14 amino acids long. J gave up 3 bases and V 6 bases, and 5 bases lay outside the gene matches. The CDR3 bases are TGTGCCAGCAGCGCTAGCGGCAACTACAATGAGCAGTTCTTC. It is translated as CASSASGNYNEQFF.

The V gene is TRBV5-5, the J gene TRBJ2-2, with 7 bases matching TRBD2. There are 16 residues in the CDR3. V shed 2 bases, J shed 6 bases, and the junction held 10 bases outside the gene matches. The germline V gene encodes CDR1 SGHKS and CDR2 YYEKEE (reference sequence). The CDR3 DNA reads as TGTGCCAGCAGCTTTCTACGGGGGGACGTTGCCGGGGAGCTGTTTTTT. Residues: CASSFLRGDVAGELFF.

V gene TRBV5-6 combines with J gene TRBJ1-2, with 12 bases that match TRBD1. The CDR3 contains 15 residues. Germline V gene lookup returns CDR1 SGHDT and CDR2 YYEEEE. Trimming cost V 5 bases and J 6 bases; bases outside gene matches: 8. CDR3 sequence (DNA): TGTGCCAGCAGACATTTGGGACAGGGGGCAAATGGCTACACCTTC. Protein product: CASRHLGQGANGYTF.

The rearrangement joins TRBV2 to TRBJ2-2, with D perhaps matching TRBD2 (6 bases). Germline values: CDR1 SNHLY, CDR2 FYNNEI. V was cut by 8 bases and J by 1 base, with 11 bases left in between. This CDR3 is built from 14 residues. The CDR3 DNA reads as TGTGCCAGCGCCGGGAGCCAGAACACCGGGGAGCTGTTTTTT. Encoded protein: CASAGSQNTGELFF.

The CDR3 coding sequence is TGTGCCAGCAGCTTACGGTTCCTCTCTGGAAACACCATATATTTT. Translated: CASSLRFLSGNTIYF. The rearrangement uses TRBV7-8 and TRBJ1-3, with D uncertain. The germline V gene encodes CDR1 SGHVS and CDR2 FQNEAQ. The CDR3 contains 15 residues. V lost 2 bases to trimming and J lost 0 bases, with 8 bases between them.